The present T cell receptor beta chain was sequenced within a study of T-cell reconstitution after alpha-beta-depleted transplantation in children. Concerning this clonotype itself: What it binds is not known.

Construction of the TCRbeta library involved unique molecular identifiers. TCRdb re-analysed the PCR reads in MiXCR, keeping a single row per CDR3 protein. Altogether around 420,000 distinct CDR3 sequences are present, around 16% being singletons, with the ten largest covering around 30%. Whole-study findings and limits: For some patients, TCRbeta diversity was high at day 60 because of recipient T cells and thymic progenitors that survived. The authors attributed T-cell counts and diversity one year after transplant mostly to newly produced T cells. Reports say that about two months after transplant, the alpha-beta T cells came out of several hundred graft clones that had expanded.

Germline V gene data show CDR1 as SEHNR and CDR2 as FQNEAQ (reference sequence). The CDR3 covers 16 residues. The V end lost 2 bases, the J end lost 1 base, and 13 bases lay between the germline ends. Sequences were derived from PBMCs, mostly from graft donor cells, sampled 360 days after TCRalphabeta/CD19-depleted stem cell transplant. The receptor was derived from a boy in the first two years of life who had a stem cell transplant for Wiskott-Aldrich syndrome, so the T cells may come from the graft donor. The rearrangement links TRBV7-9 to TRBJ2-3; the D call may be TRBD1 or TRBD2 (5 bases each). Here the CDR3 reads CASSLRGRGGTDTQYF. The CDR3 bases are TGTGCCAGCAGCTTACGGGGACGGGGAGGCACAGATACGCAGTATTTT. Drawing the rest from reference TRBV7-9 and TRBJ2-3, the complete variable domain is DTGVSQNPRHKITKRGQNVTFRCDPISEHNRLYWYRQTLGQGPEFLTYFQNEAQLEKSRLLSDRFSAERPKGSFSTLEIQRTEQGDSAMYLCASSLRGRGGTDTQYFGPGTRLTVL.